The entry below gives a single T cell receptor beta chain sequence along with its context. Losses at the gene ends were 8 bases for V and 9 bases for J; bases not matched to a gene: 12. This CDR3 spans 14 amino acids. Germline loops: CDR1 SNHLY, CDR2 FYNNEI. The data are from a study of blood T cell repertoires in COVID-19. Assay used: immunoSEQ multiplex PCR; TCRdb lists only in-frame clones, some missing. Of about 260,000 clones listed, about 83% are singletons. The rearrangement uses TRBV2 and TRBJ2-2; 7 bases agree with TRBD2. Sequenced input: PBMCs or T cells enriched from blood (not recorded which). This clonotype was sampled from a woman aged 45-65 years who had recovered from COVID-19. The CDR3 reads CASGPAGSSWELFF. In DNA form, the CDR3 reads TGTGCCAGCGGCCCAGCGGGGAGTTCGTGGGAGCTGTTTTTT.